A single sample is the source of the 32 T cell receptor beta chains below, sequenced in a study of metastatic and nonmetastatic thyroid tumors. Through MiXCR, TCRdb re-clonotyped the PCR reads. Among around 35,000 clones, approximately 18% were seen once, and the ten largest hold less than 7.5%. None of the patients had undergone any treatment ahead of thyroid surgery. Sequencing was carried out using blood. These receptors originate from a male donor with papillary thyroid cancer or a benign thyroid nodule (not recorded which). Some clones in this sample may be carry-over from other donors' samples.

This clone was detected ten times or more. V and J are TRBV9 and TRBJ1-3; the match to TRBD1 covers 7 bases. Trimming took 0 bases from V and 8 from J; bases not matched to a gene: 8. CDR1 is SGDLS and CDR2 is YYNGEE in the germline V gene. The CDR3 runs to 15 residues. CDR3 in amino acids: CASSVVGGEADTIYF. DNA of the CDR3: TGTGCCAGCAGCGTAGTAGGGGGCGAGGCGGACACCATATATTTT.

CDR3 sequence (DNA): TGTGCCAGCAGTATCACAGTTGAGGGCAATGAGCAGTTCTTC. Translated: CASSITVEGNEQFF. The chain joins TRBV6-1 to TRBJ2-1, with D perhaps TRBD2 (5 bases). CDR3 size: 14 residues. The V end was cut by 5 bases, the J end by 6 bases, with 14 bases between. The germline gives CDR1 MNHNS, CDR2 SASEGT.

This clone occurred many times. The chain has TRBV7-9 and TRBJ1-6; 8 bases map to TRBD1. The CDR3 consists of 15 residues. V lost 5 bases, J lost 9 bases, and 9 bases stayed unmatched. CDR1 and CDR2 from the germline V gene are SEHNR and FQNEAQ (reference sequence). DNA for the CDR3: TGTGCCAGCAGCCCTGACAGGGGCGATCGTTCACCCCTCCACTTT. It encodes CASSPDRGDRSPLHF.

This clone has a handful of counts. The V and J genes are TRBV28 and TRBJ2-2; D is possibly TRBD1 (5 bases). V was shortened by 8 bases and J by 4 bases, with 11 bases between the two germline ends. Germline V CDR1 and CDR2: MDHEN, SYDVKM. This CDR3 region has 13 residues. This CDR3 is CASLKRGTGELFF. The CDR3 DNA is TGTGCCAGCCTAAAAAGGGGCACCGGGGAGCTGTTTTTT.

This clone was counted ten times or more. The chain employs TRBV7-3 and TRBJ2-3, with TRBD2 identical over 10 bases. Trimming at V came to 5 bases and at J to 5 bases, leaving 1 base not matched to a gene. This CDR3 region has 13 residues. Germline-derived CDR1 and CDR2 are SGHTA and FQGTGA. The CDR3 DNA is TGTGCCAGCAGCCTAGCGGGGGAAGATACGCAGTATTTT. Its protein is CASSLAGEDTQYF. Variable domain in full (rest from reference TRBV7-3 and TRBJ2-3): GAGVSQTPSNKVTEKGKYVELRCDPISGHTALYWYRQSLGQGPEFLIYFQGTGAADDSGLPNDRFFAVRPEGSVSTLKIQRTERGDSAVYLCASSLAGEDTQYFGPGTRLTVL.

In its sample, this clone was seen a few times. This chain uses TRBV28 with TRBJ2-7, with TRBD2 as a possible D gene (5 bases). Germline CDR1 reads MDHEN; CDR2 reads SYDVKM. Trimming stripped 6 bases from V and 0 bases from J, with 12 bases between. This CDR3 is 14 amino acids long. DNA for the CDR3: TGTGCCAGCAGCGCGGTGAGCGGCTCCTACGAGCAGTACTTC. Translated: CASSAVSGSYEQYF.

This clone was seen ten or more times. The rearrangement links TRBV5-4 to TRBJ2-2; tentatively, D is TRBD1 (6 bases). Looked up from germline, CDR1 is SGHNT and CDR2 is YYREEE (reference sequence). This CDR3 has 16 residues. Trimming removed 2 bases at V and 6 bases at J, with 17 bases between. The CDR3 spells CASSFGGRGGAGELFF. The CDR3 region has the DNA TGTGCCAGCAGCTTCGGTGGCAGGGGTGGGGCCGGGGAGCTGTTTTTT.

This chain uses TRBV5-4 with TRBJ2-7; TRBD2 matches 9 bases. The V gene's germline CDR1 is SGHNT and CDR2 YYREEE (reference sequence). The V gene end was trimmed by 4 bases and the J gene end by 2 bases; junction bases not matched to a gene: 10. The CDR3 consists of 16 residues. The DNA of the CDR3 is TGTGCCAGCAGCCTTCCTAGCGGGAAGAGGCCCTACGAGCAGTACTTC. Its protein is CASSLPSGKRPYEQYF.

This clone was seen only a few times. Other DNA sequences in the same sample also yield this CDR3. V is TRBV10-3 and J is TRBJ2-7; D is perhaps TRBD2 (6 bases). Per germline, CDR1 ENHRY and CDR2 SYGVKD. V lost 3 bases and J 4 bases, leaving 16 bases between the germline ends. This CDR3 comprises 15 residues. CDR3 nucleotides: TGTGCCATCAGTGACTACGGGGGACCTCGTTACGAGCAGTACTTC. Encoded protein: CAISDYGGPRYEQYF.

This clone was found many times. The J gene is TRBJ2-5, the V gene TRBV5-1; 8 bases are shared with TRBD1. In germline, CDR1 is SGHRS, CDR2 YFSETQ. With V trimmed by 1 base and J by 2 bases, 7 bases remained unmatched. The CDR3 totals 16 residues. CDR3 amino acids: CASSLQGATTQETQYF. CDR3 coding DNA: TGCGCCAGCAGCTTGCAGGGGGCTACTACTCAAGAGACCCAGTACTTC.

The sample holds many counts of this clone. The rearrangement links TRBV3-1 to TRBJ2-7; possibly TRBD2 for D (6 bases). V was pared by 9 bases and J by 2 bases, with 14 bases between. The germline V gene has CDR1 LGHDT and CDR2 YNNKEL (reference sequence). The CDR3 loop spans 13 amino acids. The CDR3 sequence is CASYGGDPYEQYF. CDR3 nucleotide sequence: TGTGCCAGTTACGGGGGAGACCCCTACGAGCAGTACTTC.

This clone appeared many times. CDR3 region: CASRTSVKEQFF. As DNA, the CDR3 is TGTGCCAGCAGAACTAGCGTAAAGGAGCAGTTCTTC. The chain carries TRBV6-1 and TRBJ2-1; 7 positions match TRBD2. The CDR3 has 12 residues. The V segment lost 6 bases and the J segment 10 bases; nucleotides outside the gene matches: 6. Germline CDR1 is MNHNS and CDR2 is SASEGT.

This sequence joins TRBV5-1 and TRBJ2-1; no reliable D call. The germline gives CDR1 SGHRS, CDR2 YFSETQ. The CDR3 has 13 residues. Trimming stripped 0 bases from V and 7 bases from J, with 8 bases between. CDR3 sequence: CASSLGDSNEQFF. The CDR3 DNA is TGCGCCAGCAGCTTGGGCGATTCGAATGAGCAGTTCTTC.

In this sample, this clone turned up many times. This chain uses TRBV6-1 with TRBJ2-2; D unclear. From germline, CDR1 is MNHNS and CDR2 SASEGT. The CDR3 runs to 12 residues. V was trimmed by 6 bases and J by 2 bases, leaving 4 bases between them. The DNA for the CDR3 is TGTGCCAGCAGCCATAACACCGGGGAGCTGTTTTTT. This gives the protein CASSHNTGELFF.

This clone was counted many times. The CDR3 loop reads CASSLEGRNYNEQFF. The CDR3 region has the DNA TGTGCCAGCAGCTTGGAGGGGCGGAACTACAATGAGCAGTTCTTC. The chain is built from TRBV5-6 and TRBJ2-1, with a weak D call TRBD1 (5 bases). The CDR3 is 15 amino acids. Germline V lookup: CDR1 SGHDT, CDR2 YYEEEE. With 0 bases removed from V and 3 bases from J, the gap between germline ends came to 10 bases.

This clone was seen repeatedly, ten times or more. The CDR3 DNA reads as TGCAGTGCTAGAAGGGCGGGGGGGCTCACCGGGGAGCTGTTTTTT. Protein: CSARRAGGLTGELFF. The V call is TRBV20-1, the J call TRBJ2-2; the match to TRBD2 covers 9 bases. Germline CDR1 DFQATT, CDR2 SNEGSKA (reference sequence). V gave up 2 bases and J gave up 4 bases; unmatched junction bases: 5. This CDR3 is 15 amino acids long.

This clone was seen many times. This chain links TRBV29-1 with TRBJ2-1; tentative D call: TRBD1 (5 bases). CDR1 and CDR2 (germline): SQVTM, ANQGSEA. V was cut by 7 bases and J by 7 bases, with 14 bases left in between. CDR3 length: 12 amino acids. CDR3 region: CSASPDRNEQFF. Written as DNA, the CDR3 is TGCAGCGCCTCGCCTGACAGAAATGAGCAGTTCTTC.

This clone occurred many times. The rearrangement joins TRBV27 to TRBJ1-4; D is unclear. Per the germline V gene, CDR1 is MNHEY and CDR2 is SMNVEV (reference sequence). Trimming removed 3 bases from V and 8 bases from J, with 19 bases in between. The CDR3 spans 16 residues. The CDR3, as DNA: TGTGCCAGCAGTTTGGCTCCGGGATCCTTGGGCGAAAAACTGTTTTTT. As protein: CASSLAPGSLGEKLFF.

Ten or more counts support this clone. This chain connects TRBV5-1 to TRBJ2-2, with TRBD2 matching over 14 bases. CDR3 length: 15 residues. The germline gives CDR1 SGHRS, CDR2 YFSETQ. V gave up 4 bases and J gave up 6 bases; unmatched junction bases: 2. CDR3 sequence: CASSLGLAGAGELFF. CDR3 DNA sequence: TGCGCCAGCAGCCTGGGACTAGCGGGGGCCGGGGAGCTGTTTTTT. Based on the CDR3 plus reference TRBV5-1 and TRBJ2-2, the full variable domain is KAGVTQTPRYLIKTRGQQVTLSCSPISGHRSVSWYQQTPGQGLQFLFEYFSETQRNKGNFPGRFSGRQFSNSRSEMNVSTLELGDSALYLCASSLGLAGAGELFFGEGSRLTVL.

This clone was counted ten times or more. A junction end diverges from the germline sequence, so it may reflect a read error. The V call is TRBV3-1, the J call TRBJ1-2; D possibly corresponds to TRBD1 (6 bases). CDR3 length: 13 residues. CDR1 and CDR2 from the germline V gene are LGHDT and YNNKEL (reference sequence). CDR3 coding DNA: TGTGTCAGCAGCCCCCGACAGGACTATGGCTACACCTTC. This translates into CVSSPRQDYGYTF.

Turning to this clone: Just one base apart from a much larger clone, this may be a read error. The same CDR3 also results from other DNA sequences found in this sample. V usage is TRBV4-1 and J usage is TRBJ1-4, with no clear D. The germline V gene encodes CDR1 MGHRA and CDR2 YSYEKL. This CDR3 has 14 residues. CDR3 in DNA: TGCGCCAGCAGCCGGGCCGCAACTAATGAAAAACTGTTTTTC. Residues: CASSRAATNEKLFF.

With respect to this clone: One end of the junction varies from germline; a read error may be responsible. The chain joins TRBV4-1 to TRBJ1-2; D ambiguous. The CDR3 is 15 residues long. Germline V gene data show CDR1 as MGHRA and CDR2 as YSYEKL. The CDR3, as DNA: TGCACCAGCAGCCAAGTTACAGCGCCTGACTATGGCTACACCTTC. Protein sequence: CTSSQVTAPDYGYTF.

The sample holds many counts of this clone. V is TRBV6-4 and J is TRBJ2-6, with D maybe TRBD2 (6 bases). Trimming took off 0 bases at V and 4 bases at J, with 10 bases between the two ends. Germline V CDR1 and CDR2: MRHNA, SNTAGT. The length of the CDR3 is 16 residues. CDR3 protein: CASSDSSGQGANVLTF. The CDR3 nucleotides are TGTGCCAGCAGTGACTCGAGCGGGCAAGGGGCCAACGTCCTGACTTTC.

This clone was counted a few times. The chain joins TRBV6-1 to TRBJ2-7; D possibly corresponds to TRBD1 (6 bases). The ends were cut back, 5 bases at V and 4 bases at J, with 12 bases in the middle. Looked up from germline, CDR1 is MNHNS and CDR2 is SASEGT. The CDR3 is 13 residues long. CDR3: CASSSGTYYEQYF. The CDR3 DNA is TGTGCCAGCAGTTCCGGGACATATTACGAGCAGTACTTC.

This clone was observed at least ten times. This chain links TRBV7-3 with TRBJ2-1, with D hard to call. The CDR3 length is 12 residues. Per the germline V gene, CDR1 is SGHTA and CDR2 is FQGTGA. V lost 5 bases, J lost 6 bases, and 8 bases lay in between. CDR3 residues: CASSKNPNEQFF. CDR3 bases: TGTGCCAGCAGCAAAAACCCCAATGAGCAGTTCTTC. Supplemented by reference TRBV7-3 and TRBJ2-1, the full variable domain reads GAGVSQTPSNKVTEKGKYVELRCDPISGHTALYWYRQSLGQGPEFLIYFQGTGAADDSGLPNDRFFAVRPEGSVSTLKIQRTERGDSAVYLCASSKNPNEQFFGPGTRLTVL.

By its share, this clone is medium-sized. V gene TRBV6-1 combines with J gene TRBJ1-1; the match to TRBD1 covers 8 bases. V lost 1 base and J lost 6; bases outside the gene matches: 7. The CDR3 sequence is 15 residues long. Germline V CDR1 and CDR2: MNHNS, SASEGT. The CDR3 coding sequence is TGTGCCAGCAGTGAAGAAGGACAGGGTGGAGCTGAAGCTTTCTTT. It is translated as CASSEEGQGGAEAFF.

This clone was seen many times. The chain carries TRBV3-1 and TRBJ1-5, with D possibly being TRBD1 (5 bases). CDR1 and CDR2 from the germline V gene are LGHDT and YNNKEL (reference sequence). Trimming removed 4 bases at V and 1 base at J, with 20 bases between. The CDR3 sequence is 18 residues long. This CDR3 is CASSPSNNRPSSNQPQHF. CDR3 DNA: TGTGCCAGCAGCCCCAGTAATAACAGGCCCTCGAGCAATCAGCCCCAGCATTTT.

This clone came up many times. The chain couples TRBV27 to TRBJ2-6; no firm D call. Germline V lookup: CDR1 MNHEY, CDR2 SMNVEV (reference sequence). The CDR3 sequence is 15 residues long. Trimming removed 5 bases at V and 0 bases at J, with 8 bases between. The CDR3 sequence: CASSVTGSGANVLTF. The CDR3 DNA is TGTGCCAGCAGTGTAACCGGCTCTGGGGCCAACGTCCTGACTTTC. Full variable domain (rest looked up from reference TRBV27 and TRBJ2-6): EAQVTQNPRYLITVTGKKLTVTCSQNMNHEYMSWYRQDPGLGLRQIYYSMNVEVTDKGDVPEGYKVSRKEKRNFPLILESPSPNQTSLYFCASSVTGSGANVLTFGAGSRLTVL.

This chain uses TRBV6-5 with TRBJ1-2; no clear D. CDR1 MNHEY and CDR2 SVGAGI come from the germline V gene. V was clipped by 7 bases and J by 3 bases, with 18 bases between them. This CDR3 has 15 amino acids. CDR3 amino acids: CASIYTWHSDYGYTF. The CDR3 nucleotides read TGTGCCAGCATTTATACCTGGCACAGCGACTATGGCTACACCTTC.

This clone was observed at least ten times. V and J are TRBV30 and TRBJ2-3; weak D call: TRBD1 (6 bases). The CDR3 contains 13 residues. In germline, CDR1 is GTSNPN, CDR2 SVGIG (reference sequence). V gave up 5 bases and J gave up 1 base, with 10 bases separating them. Written as DNA, the CDR3 is TGTGCCTGGGACAGGTTGGGCACAGATACGCAGTATTTT. It translates to CAWDRLGTDTQYF.

The chain carries TRBV5-6 and TRBJ2-5; D possibly uses TRBD1 or TRBD2 (5 bases each). CDR1 is SGHDT, CDR2 YYEEEE, per germline. The CDR3 consists of 13 residues. Trimming shortened V by 7 bases and J by 4 bases, and 14 bases separated the two germline ends. CDR3 sequence (DNA): TGTGCCAGCTTCGTCGGGGCTGGAGAGACCCAGTACTTC. It encodes CASFVGAGETQYF.

This clone was detected a few times. The V and J genes are TRBV6-1 and TRBJ2-7, with 16 bases identical to TRBD2. V lost 6 bases to trimming and J lost 7 bases; unmatched junction nucleotides: 9. This CDR3 is 16 amino acids long. CDR1 is MNHNS and CDR2 is SASEGT in the germline V gene. CDR3 loop: CASSQGLAGGPGEQYV. The DNA of the CDR3 is TGTGCCAGCAGCCAGGGACTAGCGGGAGGGCCGGGAGAGCAGTACGTC.